Listed below are T cell receptor beta chains from one sample, sequenced in a study of blood T cell repertoires in COVID-19. Sequenced by immunoSEQ multiplex PCR; TCRdb stores in-frame clones only, minus some. This sample yields 220,000 or so clones, of which 90% are seen a single time; around 16% belongs to the top ten. The sequenced sample consisted of PBMCs or T cells enriched from blood (not recorded which). These receptors all come from a man aged 30 to 39 who had been exposed to COVID-19. Both conserved end residues are part of each CDR3. The order of the fields is CDR3 protein, CDR3 DNA, V gene, J gene, D gene, clone size. The D gene is left open where the match is weak. A clone size is listed for some rows: how often the clone was seen (once, few, many), or a class if it is expanded.

cdr3_aa: CASSQGTGNEKLFF; cdr3_nt: TGTGCCAGCAGCCAAGGGACAGGGAATGAAAAACTGTTTTTT; v_call: TRBV3-1/TRBV3-2; j_call: TRBJ1-4; d_call: TRBD1; clone_size: -
cdr3_aa: CASSYYRLNGELFF; cdr3_nt: TGTGCCAGCAGTTATTACAGGTTAAACGGGGAGCTGTTTTTT; v_call: TRBV6-2/TRBV6-3; j_call: TRBJ2-2; d_call: -; clone_size: -
cdr3_aa: CASSLGTGSSYNEQFF; cdr3_nt: TGTGCCAGCAGCTTGGGGACGGGGTCCTCCTACAATGAGCAGTTCTTC; v_call: TRBV5-6; j_call: TRBJ2-1; d_call: -; clone_size: once
cdr3_aa: CASSLRDRDSPLHF; cdr3_nt: TGTGCCAGCTCTCTCCGGGACAGGGATTCACCCCTCCACTTT; v_call: TRBV18; j_call: TRBJ1-6; d_call: TRBD1; clone_size: -
cdr3_aa: CASSQDPGNQPQHF; cdr3_nt: TGCGCCAGCAGCCAAGATCCGGGGAATCAGCCCCAGCATTTT; v_call: TRBV4-3; j_call: TRBJ1-5; d_call: -; clone_size: -
cdr3_aa: CSARDSSDGYTF; cdr3_nt: TGCAGCGCCCGGGACAGCTCGGATGGCTACACCTTC; v_call: TRBV29-1; j_call: TRBJ1-2; d_call: TRBD1; clone_size: -
cdr3_aa: CASSVDSGEETQYF; cdr3_nt: TGTGCCAGCAGCGTAGATAGCGGGGAAGAGACCCAGTACTTC; v_call: TRBV9; j_call: TRBJ2-5; d_call: TRBD2; clone_size: -
cdr3_aa: CASSEAPGETQYF; cdr3_nt: TGTGCCAGCAGTGAAGCTCCCGGGGAGACCCAGTACTTC; v_call: TRBV2; j_call: TRBJ2-5; d_call: -; clone_size: -
cdr3_aa: CASSPRSGSGNTIYF; cdr3_nt: TGTGCCAGCAGCCCCAGATCGGGGTCCGGAAACACCATATATTTT; v_call: TRBV7-9; j_call: TRBJ1-3; d_call: -; clone_size: -
cdr3_aa: CASSQAPREQYF; cdr3_nt: TGTGCCAGCAGTCAGGCCCCGCGCGAGCAGTACTTC; v_call: TRBV6-2/TRBV6-3; j_call: TRBJ2-7; d_call: -; clone_size: -
cdr3_aa: CASSLEGLSPDTQYF; cdr3_nt: TGCGCCAGCAGCTTGGAGGGGTTAAGTCCAGATACGCAGTATTTT; v_call: TRBV5-1; j_call: TRBJ2-3; d_call: -; clone_size: many
cdr3_aa: CASSLPGGAANEQFF; cdr3_nt: TGTGCCAGCAGCTTACCAGGGGGCGCAGCCAATGAGCAGTTCTTC; v_call: TRBV7-2; j_call: TRBJ2-1; d_call: TRBD1; clone_size: -
cdr3_aa: CASSPYQETQYF; cdr3_nt: TGCGCCAGCAGCCCGTACCAAGAGACCCAGTACTTC; v_call: TRBV5-1; j_call: TRBJ2-5; d_call: -; clone_size: -
cdr3_aa: CAWRLPGTGEAFF; cdr3_nt: TGTGCCTGGAGGCTCCCCGGGACAGGTGAAGCTTTCTTT; v_call: TRBV30; j_call: TRBJ1-1; d_call: TRBD1; clone_size: -